This T cell receptor beta chain was documented in a study of blood T cell repertoires in COVID-19. Study overall: PBMCs, B-cell-depleted T cells, or T cells provided the cDNA or gDNA that made up the material.

The CDR3 runs 13 residues. Germline V gene sequence: CDR1 SGHDT, CDR2 YYEEEE. V shed 5 bases and J shed 6 bases, with 13 bases lying between them. Repertoires were generated with immunoSEQ multiplex PCR, while TCRdb's copy carries only in-frame clones and drops some. The data contain roughly 140,000 clones, 80% to 90% of them singletons. This receptor was taken from a woman aged 50 to 60 with acute or convalescent COVID-19. The specimen sequenced was peripheral blood. The chain has TRBV5-6 and TRBJ2-3; tentatively, D is TRBD1 (6 bases). CDR3 DNA: TGTGCCAGCAGGACTACAGGGTACGATACGCAGTATTTT. Its protein product is CASRTTGYDTQYF.